Following are 9 T cell receptor beta chains from one sample sequenced in a study of T cells in localized non-small cell lung cancer. TCRdb keeps only in-frame clones here, not all; method: immunoSEQ multiplex PCR. The repertoire holds about 33,000 clones, with about nine tenths as singletons. The source was peripheral blood, collected before any cancer treatment. The receptors originated from a man aged 40 to 70 with stage I lung adenocarcinoma.

The count of this clone is one. The chain uses TRBV9 and TRBJ1-2; TRBD1 matches 7 bases. With V trimmed by 2 bases and J by 0 bases, 10 bases remained unmatched. CDR1 is SGDLS and CDR2 is YYNGEE in the germline V gene. This CDR3 has 17 residues. The CDR3 DNA is TGTGCCAGCAGCGTCGACAGGGAGAATCCTTCTAACTATGGCTACACCTTC. Translating gives CASSVDRENPSNYGYTF.

V is TRBV6-5 and J is TRBJ1-5, with 7 bases lining up with TRBD1. Germline assignment: CDR1 MNHEY and CDR2 SVGAGI. There are 14 residues in the CDR3. The V segment lost 5 bases and the J segment 6 bases; nucleotides outside the gene matches: 7. The CDR3 is CASSPTGQPQPQHF. Written as DNA, the CDR3 is TGTGCCAGCAGTCCAACGGGACAGCCTCAGCCCCAGCATTTT.

The chain employs TRBV6-1 and TRBJ1-4; no clear D gene. V shed 1 base and J shed 3 bases, with 9 bases lying between them. The germline gives CDR1 MNHNS, CDR2 SASEGT. The CDR3 length is 15 residues. The CDR3 DNA reads as TGTGCCAGCAGTGAAGTAAATTACTCTAATGAAAAACTGTTTTTT. Protein sequence: CASSEVNYSNEKLFF.

The chain has TRBV7-8 and TRBJ2-7, with 11 bases identical to TRBD2. The CDR3 spans 14 residues. Germline V gene lookup returns CDR1 SGHVS and CDR2 FQNEAQ. J gave up 2 bases and V 7 bases, and 4 bases lay outside the gene matches. This chain's CDR3 is CASNLAGGTYEQYF. For the CDR3, the DNA is TGTGCCAGCAACCTAGCGGGGGGCACCTACGAGCAGTACTTC.

V gene TRBV29-1 combines with J gene TRBJ2-2; 10 bases line up with TRBD1. The CDR3 is 14 amino acids. V was pared by 5 bases and J by 7 bases, with 7 bases of the junction left unmatched. CDR1 and CDR2 (germline): SQVTM, ANQGSEA. The CDR3 region is CSVLPTGGHGELFF. CDR3 DNA: TGCAGCGTTCTCCCGACAGGGGGCCACGGGGAGCTGTTTTTT.

The rearrangement uses TRBV6-1 and TRBJ2-1; 11 positions agree with TRBD2. Germline V gene sequence: CDR1 MNHNS, CDR2 SASEGT. Trimming took 2 bases from V and 6 from J; bases not matched to a gene: 3. The CDR3 is 15 residues long. For the CDR3, the DNA is TGTGCCAGCAGTGAAATAGCGGGGGGGGGCAATGAGCAGTTCTTC. Translation: CASSEIAGGGNEQFF.

This clone was recorded once. The CDR3 is CASSLNTGGKLFF. The DNA for the CDR3 is TGCGCCAGCAGCCTCAACACCGGAGGAAAACTGTTTTTT. This sequence joins TRBV5-1 and TRBJ1-4; D remains ambiguous. Trimming cost V 4 bases and J 10 bases, with 14 bases left between them. The CDR3 runs 13 residues. The germline V gene encodes CDR1 SGHRS and CDR2 YFSETQ.

The rearrangement joins TRBV19 to TRBJ2-7; the match to TRBD1 covers 10 bases. Germline values: CDR1 LNHDA, CDR2 SQIVND (reference sequence). The length of the CDR3 is 14 residues. V lost 3 bases and J lost 6; bases outside the gene matches: 5. The DNA of the CDR3 is TGTGCCAGTAGTATTCAAGGGACAGGGGTCGAGCAGTACTTC. The encoded protein is CASSIQGTGVEQYF.

The V gene is TRBV23-1, the J gene TRBJ2-7; 9 nucleotides agree with TRBD1. TRBV23-1 is assigned to the ORF class and has an uncertain function. This CDR3 spans 23 amino acids. Losses at the gene ends were 2 bases for V and 0 bases for J; bases not matched to a gene: 26. The CDR3 spells CASSQAGQGLTPLNQRISYEQYF. Here the CDR3 DNA reads TGCGCCAGCAGTCAAGCCGGACAGGGGCTAACCCCGTTAAACCAACGAATCTCCTACGAGCAGTACTTC.